This T cell receptor beta chain was observed in a study of T cells in localized non-small cell lung cancer. Here immunoSEQ multiplex PCR was the method, and the copy in TCRdb shows in-frame clones only, minus some. In the table there are around 41,000 clones, about 90% of which are singletons. Study results and limitations: The appearance of a median 57 of the top 100 tumor clones was seen in adjacent lung.

With respect to this clone: Its antigen is as yet unknown.

The input for sequencing was peripheral blood, taken before any cancer treatment. This sequence was found in a female donor of 60 years or more with stage I squamous cell lung carcinoma.

The CDR3 bases are TGCGCCAGCAGCCAACTAGCGGGAGATCCCGGGGAGCTGTTTTTT. The encoded protein is CASSQLAGDPGELFF. The rearrangement joins TRBV4-3 to TRBJ2-2; the match to TRBD2 covers 10 bases. Germline V gene data show CDR1 as LGHNA and CDR2 as YSLEER. The CDR3 has 15 residues. V lost 2 bases and J lost 6; bases outside the gene matches: 3.